This T cell receptor (beta chain) was documented in a study of blood T cell repertoires in COVID-19. Study-wide context: Samples came from the United States, Italy and Spain, spanning acute and convalescent COVID-19.

Original processing methods: Reference gene primer amplification gave nucleated cell count estimates. Repertoires were generated with immunoSEQ multiplex PCR, while TCRdb's copy carries only in-frame clones and drops some. Clone size and V and J calls were adopted from that table, with D and trimming inferred from the DNA. The sample yields some 98,000 clones, 75% to 85% seen once. This CDR3 is built from 17 residues. The source is a human donor in a cohort sampled during active COVID-19. The sequenced material came from peripheral blood. The chain links TRBV21-1 to TRBJ1-1; TRBD1, the table's D call, was not compared with the DNA. TRBV21-1 is classified as a pseudogene. CDR3: CASSNGWTVQADTEAFF. In nucleotides, the CDR3 is TGTGCCAGCAGCAACGGTTGGACAGTACAGGCTGACACTGAAGCTTTCTTT.